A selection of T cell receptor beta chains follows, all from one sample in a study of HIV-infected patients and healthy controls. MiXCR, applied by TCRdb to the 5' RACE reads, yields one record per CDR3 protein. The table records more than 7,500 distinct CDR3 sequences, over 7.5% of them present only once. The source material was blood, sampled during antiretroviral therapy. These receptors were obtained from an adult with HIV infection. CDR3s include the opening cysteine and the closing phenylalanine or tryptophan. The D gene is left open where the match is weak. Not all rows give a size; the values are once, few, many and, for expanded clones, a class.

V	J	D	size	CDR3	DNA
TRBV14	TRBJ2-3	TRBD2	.	CASSGRLAGHVDTQYF	TGTGCCAGCAGCGGCCGACTAGCGGGGCACGTAGATACGCAGTATTTT
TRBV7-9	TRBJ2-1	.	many	CASSFSSGSSYNEQFF	TGTGCCAGCAGCTTTAGTAGCGGTAGCTCCTACAATGAGCAGTTCTTC
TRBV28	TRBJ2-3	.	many	CAAGGTTDTQYF	TGTGCCGCAGGAGGGACCACAGATACGCAGTATTTT
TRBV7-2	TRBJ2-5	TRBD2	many	CASSKLAGSSGTQYF	TGTGCCAGCAGCAAACTAGCGGGGTCGTCGGGGACCCAGTACTTC
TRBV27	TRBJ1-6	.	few	CASSASNSPLHF	TGTGCCAGCAGCGCTTCGAATTCACCCCTCCACTTT
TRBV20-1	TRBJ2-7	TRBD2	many	CSARGRLAGGRSYYEQYF	TGCAGTGCTAGGGGCCGACTAGCGGGAGGACGTTCATACTACGAGCAGTACTTC
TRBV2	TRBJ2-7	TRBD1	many	CATTGTGHEQYF	TGTGCCACAACCGGGACAGGGCATGAGCAGTACTTC
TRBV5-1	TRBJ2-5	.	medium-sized	CASSFGSQGSETQYF	TGCGCCAGCAGCTTCGGGTCCCAGGGATCGGAGACCCAGTACTTC
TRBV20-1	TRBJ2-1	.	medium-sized	CSARVEGKAYNEQFF	TGCAGTGCTAGAGTAGAAGGGAAGGCCTACAATGAGCAGTTCTTC
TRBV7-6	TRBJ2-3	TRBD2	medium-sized	CASSPAAGGPPGTDTQYF	TGTGCCAGCAGCCCCGCAGCGGGGGGGCCTCCCGGGACAGATACGCAGTATTTT
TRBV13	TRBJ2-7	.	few	CASSFSGAPYEQYF	TGTGCCAGCAGCTTTTCCGGGGCCCCCTACGAGCAGTACTTC
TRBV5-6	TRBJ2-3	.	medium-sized	CASSLGGPGEDTQYF	TGTGCCAGCAGCTTGGGAGGGCCCGGAGAAGATACGCAGTATTTT
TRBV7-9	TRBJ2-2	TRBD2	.	CASSFTPFLAGNHTGELFF	TGTGCCAGCAGCTTCACCCCCTTTCTAGCGGGAAACCACACCGGGGAGCTGTTTTTT
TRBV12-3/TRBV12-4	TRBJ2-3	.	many	CASSYTGSTDTQYF	TGTGCCAGCAGCTACACAGGGAGCACAGATACGCAGTATTTT
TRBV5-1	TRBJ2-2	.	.	CASGRDIGEMFF	TGCGCCAGCGGGCGGGACATCGGGGAGATGTTTTTT
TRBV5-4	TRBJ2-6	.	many	CASTDPSGANVLTF	TGTGCCAGCACGGACCCCTCTGGGGCCAACGTCCTGACTTTC
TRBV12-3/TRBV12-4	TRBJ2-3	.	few	CASSLAGGLASTDTQYF	TGTGCCAGCAGTTTAGCGGGAGGTCTTGCTAGCACAGATACGCAGTATTTT
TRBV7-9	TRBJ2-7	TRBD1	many	CASSLERQGSEQYF	TGTGCCAGCAGCTTAGAAAGACAGGGGTCCGAGCAGTACTTC
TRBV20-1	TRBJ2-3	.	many	CSASQRLTDTQYF	TGCAGTGCTAGCCAGCGTTTAACAGATACGCAGTATTTT
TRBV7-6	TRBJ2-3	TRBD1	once	CASGGQGSGDTQYF	TGTGCCAGCGGGGGACAGGGGTCCGGAGATACGCAGTATTTT
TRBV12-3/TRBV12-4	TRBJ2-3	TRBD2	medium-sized	CASTNLQIAGGPSTDTQYF	TGTGCCAGCACCAATCTCCAAATAGCGGGAGGTCCCAGCACAGATACGCAGTATTTT
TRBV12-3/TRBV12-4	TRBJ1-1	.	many	CASSGGVDEAFF	TGTGCCAGCAGTGGAGGCGTGGATGAAGCTTTCTTT
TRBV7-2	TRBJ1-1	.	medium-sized	CASSLEGLYMNTEAFF	TGTGCCAGCAGCCTCGAAGGGCTGTATATGAACACTGAAGCTTTCTTT
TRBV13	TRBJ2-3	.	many	CASRQRERTDTQYF	TGTGCCAGCCGTCAAAGGGAACGCACAGATACGCAGTATTTT
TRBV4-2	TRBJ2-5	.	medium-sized	CASSPYSGRGETQYF	TGTGCCAGCAGCCCGTACTCAGGGCGAGGAGAGACCCAGTACTTC
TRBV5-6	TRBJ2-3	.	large	CASSLDRPSVTDTQYF	TGTGCCAGCAGCTTGGACAGACCGTCTGTCACAGATACGCAGTATTTT
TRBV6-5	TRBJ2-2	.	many	CASSYSYLLDTGELFF	TGTGCCAGCAGTTACTCGTACCTCCTGGACACCGGGGAGCTGTTTTTT
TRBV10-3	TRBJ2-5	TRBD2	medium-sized	CAISERVAGGAETQYF	TGTGCCATCAGTGAAAGGGTAGCGGGGGGCGCAGAGACCCAGTACTTC
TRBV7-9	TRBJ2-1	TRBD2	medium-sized	CASSPLAGDYNEQFF	TGTGCCAGCAGCCCCCTAGCGGGAGATTACAATGAGCAGTTCTTC
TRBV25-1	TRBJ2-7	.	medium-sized	CASSGPVHYEQYF	TGTGCCAGCAGTGGTCCTGTGCACTACGAGCAGTACTTC
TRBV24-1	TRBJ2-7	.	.	CATSDNLRGFPWEQYF	TGTGCCACCAGTGATAATCTCCGGGGGTTCCCCTGGGAGCAGTACTTC
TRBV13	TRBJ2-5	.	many	CASSLDARKETQYF	TGTGCCAGCAGCTTAGATGCTAGGAAAGAGACCCAGTACTTC
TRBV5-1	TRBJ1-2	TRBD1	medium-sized	CASSLELTGLGYTF	TGCGCCAGCAGCCTCGAGTTGACAGGGCTTGGCTACACCTTC
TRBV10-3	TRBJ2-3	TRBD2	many	CAISRTSGKGDTQYF	TGTGCCATCAGCAGGACTAGCGGGAAGGGAGATACGCAGTATTTT
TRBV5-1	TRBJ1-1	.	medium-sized	CASSSLASNTEAFF	TGCGCCAGCAGCTCTCTTGCATCGAACACTGAAGCTTTCTTT
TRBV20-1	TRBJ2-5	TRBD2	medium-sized	CSARPAFWTSGVGRAETQYF	TGCAGTGCTAGGCCCGCCTTTTGGACTAGCGGGGTCGGGCGTGCAGAGACCCAGTACTTC